These 3 T cell receptor beta chains came from one sample sequenced in a study of sequential checkpoint blockade in melanoma. The protocol was immunoSEQ multiplex PCR, while the TCRdb copy is restricted to in-frame clones and leaves out a portion. The data hold about 40,000 clones, with around 86% observed a single time. The treatment here: randomized to nivolumab then ipilimumab (arm A) or the reverse (arm B). Sequences were derived from CD8+ T cells sorted from blood (inferred from file names), sampled from a patient given nivolumab and ipilimumab in sequence. Source of these receptors: a human donor with melanoma.

This chain links TRBV5-1 with TRBJ1-4, with D possibly TRBD1 on 5 matching bases. The CDR3 consists of 17 residues. V gave up 4 bases and J gave up 1 base, with 17 bases separating them. In germline, CDR1 is SGHRS, CDR2 YFSETQ. The CDR3 loop is CASSGGGTGRTNEKLFF. DNA of the CDR3: TGCGCCAGCAGCGGTGGAGGGACTGGGAGAACTAATGAAAAACTGTTTTTT.

The chain links TRBV28 to TRBJ2-7; D possibly corresponds to TRBD1 (6 bases). V lost 5 bases to trimming and J lost 5 bases, with 22 bases between them. Germline-derived CDR1 and CDR2 are MDHEN and SYDVKM. This CDR3 is 16 amino acids long. The CDR3 bases are TGTGCCAGCAGTGTGGACAGAATCCCAGGAAGCGACGAGCAGTACTTC. It is translated as CASSVDRIPGSDEQYF.

This clone has just a few counts. The J gene is TRBJ2-1, the V gene TRBV11-2; the match to TRBD1 covers 10 bases. Germline CDR1 is SGHAT and CDR2 is FQNNGV. This CDR3 comprises 15 residues. V dropped 1 base and J dropped 6; count of bases not matched to a gene: 3. CDR3 nucleotides: TGTGCCAGCAGCTTAGTTGGGACAGGGGTCAATGAGCAGTTCTTC. Translating it yields CASSLVGTGVNEQFF.